The entry below describes one T cell receptor beta chain. What it binds is not known. This record belongs to a study of post-analysis software for immune sequencing data. Study outcomes and limitations: The study found TRBV5-6, TRBV5-1 and TRBV20-1 among about 5 TRBV segments more frequent in patients than controls.

CDR3 length: 15 amino acids. V shed 3 bases and J shed 7 bases, with 13 bases lying between them. Looked up from germline, CDR1 is SEHNR and CDR2 is FQNEAQ (reference sequence). Unique-molecular-identifier-tagged TCR beta cDNA libraries were used. TCRdb reanalysed the PCR reads using MiXCR and keeps one entry per CDR3 protein. The data show some 690,000 distinct CDR3 sequences, 25% to 30% seen once. This sequence originates from a girl between 10 and 17 years old with multiple sclerosis. The sequencing input was blood. J is TRBJ1-6 and V is TRBV7-9, with D possibly matching TRBD1 (6 bases). The CDR3 nucleotides read TGTGCCAGCAGCTTCTCTCAGGGGTCCAATTCACCCCTCCACTTT. Translated: CASSFSQGSNSPLHF.